The source of this T cell receptor (beta chain) is a study of early T cells in non-severe SARS-CoV-2 infection. Looking at the study overall: Alpha and beta chains were unpaired, from unsorted whole-blood bulk RNA.

MiXCR was run by TCRdb on the 5' RACE reads, yielding one entry per CDR3 protein. The sample records about 56,000 distinct CDR3 sequences, over 12% being singletons. The sample in question was whole blood, obtained at baseline. The receptor comes from an adult who was a healthcare worker with PCR-confirmed SARS-CoV-2 infection or an uninfected control (not recorded which).

For the CDR3, the DNA is TGTGCCAGCAGCCAAGATCTCGCGGGGGGTGCAAATGAGCAGTTCTTC. Its translation: CASSQDLAGGANEQFF. The chain joins TRBV3-1 to TRBJ2-1; 8 bases match TRBD2. This CDR3 is built from 16 residues. Per germline, CDR1 LGHDT and CDR2 YNNKEL (reference sequence). J gave up 7 bases and V 0 bases, and 8 bases lay outside the gene matches.